This T cell receptor (beta chain) is from a study of blood T cell repertoires in COVID-19. Whole-study context: Collection of acute and convalescent COVID-19 samples took place in the United States, Italy and Spain. Sample material is recorded as cDNA or gDNA derived from T cells, B-cell-depleted T cells, or PBMCs.

Under the authors' procedure: Estimated nucleated cell counts came from reference gene primer amplification. The assay was immunoSEQ multiplex PCR, and TCRdb's table has in-frame clones only and misses some. The D gene and trimming were derived from the DNA, and the V and J assignments and clone size from that table. The data show about 250,000 clones, roughly 84% seen once. Germline assignment: CDR1 SGHAT and CDR2 FQNNGV. The CDR3 has 14 amino acids. V was trimmed by 8 bases and J by 7 bases, leaving 15 bases between them. This clonotype originated in a woman between 40 and 50 years old who had recovered from COVID-19. The rearrangement uses TRBV11-2 and TRBJ1-6; D is perhaps TRBD1 (5 bases). Source material: peripheral blood. The CDR3 nucleotides read TGTGCCAGCCGGCGGGACGGATCGAATTCACCCCTCCACTTT. Translating gives CASRRDGSNSPLHF.